One sample yielded the 5 T cell receptor beta chains listed below, sequenced in a study of blood T cells in healthy people across ages. Primed by a sample-barcoded 5' primer and a J-beta primer mix, a second PCR proceeded for 7 to 11 cycles. TCRdb passed the 5' RACE reads through MiXCR, listing each CDR3 protein once. Of over a million distinct CDR3 sequences in the sample, more than 35% were seen once. The source material was blood. All receptors come from a woman in her fifties or sixties in good health.

As DNA, the CDR3 is TGTGCCAGCAGTCTCACGAACAGGGGGTGGGACAATGAGCAGTACTTC. Its translation is CASSLTNRGWDNEQYF. J is TRBJ2-5 and V is TRBV27; 8 bases map to TRBD1. With V trimmed by 5 bases and J by 11 bases, 19 bases remained unmatched. There are 16 residues in the CDR3. The germline gives CDR1 MNHEY, CDR2 SMNVEV (reference sequence).

The chain recombines TRBV6-2 or TRBV6-3 with TRBJ2-7; D is tentatively TRBD1 or TRBD2 (5 bases each). The length of the CDR3 is 12 residues. Between the trimmed V and J ends, which lost 7 bases and 3 bases, there was a span of 10 bases. Per the germline V gene, CDR1 is MNHEY and CDR2 is SVGEGT. CDR3 in DNA: TGTGCCAGCACCCGGGACCGCTACGAGCAGTACTTC. Its protein is CASTRDRYEQYF.

The V call is TRBV20-1, the J call TRBJ2-4; a possible D gene is TRBD2 (5 bases). Germline CDR1 and CDR2: DFQATT and SNEGSKA (reference sequence). V was trimmed by 6 bases and J by 13 bases, leaving 13 bases between them. The CDR3 runs to 10 residues. The CDR3 loop is CSARGLEQYF. The CDR3, as DNA: TGCAGTGCACGCGGGCTTGAGCAGTACTTC.

In this sample, this clonotype turned up a few times. V is TRBV7-2 and J is TRBJ1-5; D gene ambiguous. The CDR3 consists of 15 residues. V lost 1 base, J lost 4 bases, and 11 bases lay in between. Germline V lookup: CDR1 SGHTA, CDR2 FQGNSA. The CDR3 loop reads CASSLGLARNQPQHF. The CDR3 coding sequence is TGTGCCAGCAGCTTAGGGTTAGCTAGGAATCAGCCCCAGCATTTT.

This clonotype has just a few counts. The junction does not match germline at one end; this may be a read error. J is TRBJ1-2 and V is TRBV28; 12 nucleotides match TRBD1. There are 18 residues in the CDR3. CDR1 is MDHEN, CDR2 SYDVKM, per germline. CDR3: CASSLSGTGGAWNYGYTF. CDR3 in DNA: TGTGCCAGCAGCTTATCCGGGACAGGGGGCGCATGGAACTATGGCTACACCTTC.